This T cell receptor beta chain was retrieved from a study of blood T cell repertoires in COVID-19. Overall study context: Sites across the United States, Italy and Spain contributed samples from acute and convalescent COVID-19. The analysed material was cDNA or gDNA that came from T cells, B-cell-depleted T cells, or PBMCs.

Original data processing: Counts of nucleated cells, estimated from reference gene primer amplification, were obtained. The repertoire was sequenced with immunoSEQ multiplex PCR; TCRdb's copy has only in-frame clones and lacks some. V and J calls and clone size come straight from that table; D and trimming were deduced from the DNA. The sample has about 150,000 clones; 75% to 90% are singletons. V shed 6 bases and J 1 base; nucleotides not matched to a gene: 4. The germline gives CDR1 SGHTA, CDR2 FQGNSA. CDR3 length: 15 residues. The sequenced sample was peripheral blood. The gene calls are TRBV7-2 and TRBJ2-2; 8 bases align to TRBD2. The TCR sequence derives from a woman aged 40 to 50 with acute or convalescent COVID-19. CDR3 DNA: TGTGCCAGCAGGGGAGCGGGAGTGAACACCGGGGAGCTGTTTTTT. Translating gives CASRGAGVNTGELFF.